Each of the 28 T cell receptor beta chains below was sequenced from the same sample in a study of blood T cell repertoires in COVID-19. Libraries were prepared by immunoSEQ multiplex PCR; TCRdb keeps only in-frame clonotypes and omits some of them. This table has around 220,000 clones, about 90% appearing once. Sequenced input: peripheral blood. Receptors were obtained from a middle-aged man with active or convalescent COVID-19.

The rearrangement joins TRBV11-3 to TRBJ1-1; tentative D call: TRBD1 (6 bases). CDR3 length equals 14 residues. From germline, CDR1 is SGHNT and CDR2 YENEEA. The germline V and J ends were trimmed by 7 bases and 6 bases, with 18 bases remaining between them. CDR3 loop: CASTQGGAQAEAFF. CDR3 in DNA: TGTGCCAGCACCCAAGGGGGGGCTCAAGCTGAAGCTTTCTTT.

This clone showed up just once. The V call is TRBV25-1, the J call TRBJ2-3, with a tentative D call TRBD1 (7 bases). Trimming stripped 3 bases from V and 4 bases from J, with 20 bases between. The CDR3 is made up of 17 amino acids. From germline, CDR1 is MGHDK and CDR2 SYGVNS. In DNA, the CDR3 is TGTGCCAGCAGTGAGGGAGGAGGGGGCGGCGATTCAGATACGCAGTATTTT. Translating gives CASSEGGGGGDSDTQYF. The full variable domain, with the rest looked up from reference TRBV25-1 and TRBJ2-3, is EADIYQTPRYLVIGTGKKITLECSQTMGHDKMYWYQQDPGMELHLIHYSYGVNSTEKGDLSSESTVSRIRTEHFPLTLESARPSHTSQYLCASSEGGGGGDSDTQYFGPGTRLTVL.

Notes on this clone: One end of the junction is discordant with germline, which a read error may explain. This chain joins TRBV18 and TRBJ2-1, with TRBD1 as a possible D gene (5 bases). The CDR3 length is 16 residues. The germline gives CDR1 KGHSH, CDR2 LQKENI. CDR3: CASSPIGAPSSNEQFF. DNA for the CDR3: TGTGCCAGCTCACCTATTGGGGCCCCCTCCTCCAATGAGCAGTTCTTC.

This clone appeared a few times. At one end the junction does not follow the germline gene, possibly because of a read error. The genes are TRBV6-1 and TRBJ1-5; D not resolved. Germline assignment: CDR1 MNHNS and CDR2 SASEGT. The CDR3 runs to 15 residues. The chain's CDR3 is CASSEGLTSGQPQHF. CDR3 bases: TGTGCCAGCAGTGAAGGGTTGACTTCGGGTCAGCCTCAGCATTTT.

V usage is TRBV19 and J usage is TRBJ2-2; 8 bases agree with TRBD2. V lost 1 base, J lost 7 bases, and 5 bases stayed unmatched. In germline, CDR1 is LNHDA, CDR2 SQIVND (reference sequence). CDR3 size: 15 residues. CDR3 coding DNA: TGTGCCAGTAGTATAGGGACTAGCTGGAGCGGGGAGCTGTTTTTT. Its protein is CASSIGTSWSGELFF.

The rearrangement uses TRBV7-3 and TRBJ2-3; TRBD2 aligns across 15 bases. Trimming at V came to 5 bases and at J to 6 bases, leaving 15 bases not matched to a gene. This CDR3 has 19 amino acids. Germline V lookup: CDR1 SGHTA, CDR2 FQGTGA. CDR3 in amino acids: CASSLNSGLAGGRSDTQYF. CDR3 sequence (DNA): TGTGCCAGCAGCCTTAACAGCGGACTAGCGGGGGGGCGAAGTGATACGCAGTATTTT.

The chain uses TRBV25-1 and TRBJ2-7; maybe TRBD1 (5 bases). Germline values: CDR1 MGHDK, CDR2 SYGVNS. CDR3 length: 15 residues. Trimming stripped 3 bases from V and 3 bases from J, with 15 bases between. CDR3 in amino acids: CASSDAALGLYEQYF. CDR3 DNA sequence: TGTGCCAGCAGTGATGCGGCTCTGGGGCTCTACGAGCAGTACTTC.

This chain uses TRBV2 with TRBJ1-5; D is unclear. In germline, CDR1 is SNHLY, CDR2 FYNNEI. Trimming pared 3 bases from V and 7 bases from J, leaving 13 bases between. This CDR3 comprises 14 residues. CDR3 coding DNA: TGTGCCAGCAGTGAGGCAGGATCCCCCCAGCCCCAGCATTTT. This gives the protein CASSEAGSPQPQHF. Complete variable domain (other parts from reference TRBV2 and TRBJ1-5): EPEVTQTPSHQVTQMGQEVILRCVPISNHLYFYWYRQILGQKVEFLVSFYNNEISEKSEIFDDQFSVERPDGSNFTLKIRSTKLEDSAMYFCASSEAGSPQPQHFGDGTRLSIL.

The gene calls are TRBV19 and TRBJ2-3; D may be TRBD2 (5 bases). Germline V lookup: CDR1 LNHDA, CDR2 SQIVND (reference sequence). The CDR3 is 16 residues long. With 3 bases removed from V and 3 bases from J, the gap between germline ends came to 16 bases. CDR3 DNA: TGTGCCAGTAGTATCTGGAGCGGTAAACAGACAGATACGCAGTATTTT. As protein: CASSIWSGKQTDTQYF.

This rearrangement joins TRBV2 to TRBJ2-3; 10 bases fit TRBD1. Germline CDR1 SNHLY, CDR2 FYNNEI. The J segment lost 0 bases and the V segment lost 4 bases, leaving 10 bases of the junction unmatched. The CDR3 runs 18 residues. The CDR3 is CASSAGQGLYLSTDTQYF. CDR3 DNA: TGTGCCAGCAGTGCGGGACAGGGGTTATACCTTAGCACAGATACGCAGTATTTT. The whole variable domain, filled in from reference TRBV2 and TRBJ2-3, reads EPEVTQTPSHQVTQMGQEVILRCVPISNHLYFYWYRQILGQKVEFLVSFYNNEISEKSEIFDDQFSVERPDGSNFTLKIRSTKLEDSAMYFCASSAGQGLYLSTDTQYFGPGTRLTVL.

This clone turned up a few times. The chain has TRBV27 and TRBJ1-5; D gene uncertain. The germline CDR1 and CDR2 sequences are MNHEY and SMNVEV (reference sequence). V lost 3 bases and J 6 bases, leaving 15 bases between the germline ends. CDR3 length: 15 residues. The CDR3 is CASSLTRAWGQPQHF. The CDR3 DNA is TGTGCCAGCAGTTTGACGCGGGCGTGGGGTCAGCCCCAGCATTTT.

The genes are TRBV28 and TRBJ2-7, with a weak D call TRBD1 (6 bases). V lost 3 bases, J lost 3 bases, and 9 bases lay in between. The CDR3 loop spans 13 amino acids. Per the germline V gene, CDR1 is MDHEN and CDR2 is SYDVKM. The CDR3 reads CASSFPGVYEQYF. The CDR3 nucleotides are TGTGCCAGCAGTTTTCCAGGGGTCTACGAGCAGTACTTC.

The V and J genes are TRBV24-1 and TRBJ2-1; 8 bases fit TRBD1. The length of the CDR3 is 13 residues. Germline lookup yields CDR1 KGHDR and CDR2 SFDVKD. The junction had 1 base not matched to a gene; V was cut back by 2 bases and J by 8 bases. CDR3 nucleotide sequence: TGTGCCACCAGTGATTCGACAGGGGATGAGCAGTTCTTC. It specifies CATSDSTGDEQFF.

The chain is built from TRBV7-9 and TRBJ1-2; D may be TRBD1 (5 bases). The germline V gene has CDR1 SEHNR and CDR2 FQNEAQ (reference sequence). The CDR3 has 19 residues. Trimming shortened V by 1 base and J by 4 bases, and 25 bases separated the two germline ends. The CDR3, as DNA: TGTGCCAGCAGCTTAGAGCCCCTCGGAACAGGCCTTATGACCTATGGCTACACCTTC. Translating gives CASSLEPLGTGLMTYGYTF. Based on the CDR3 plus reference TRBV7-9 and TRBJ1-2, the full variable domain is DTGVSQNPRHKITKRGQNVTFRCDPISEHNRLYWYRQTLGQGPEFLTYFQNEAQLEKSRLLSDRFSAERPKGSFSTLEIQRTEQGDSAMYLCASSLEPLGTGLMTYGYTFGSGTRLTVV.

The chain joins TRBV7-3 to TRBJ2-1; 16 bases map to TRBD2. J lost 3 bases, V lost 1 base, and 12 bases had no gene match. CDR1 SGHTA and CDR2 FQGTGA come from the germline V gene. The CDR3 sequence is 21 residues long. The CDR3 here is CASSLRSSGTSGRVLYNEQFF. CDR3 coding DNA: TGTGCCAGCAGCTTAAGGTCTAGCGGGACTAGCGGGAGGGTCCTCTACAATGAGCAGTTCTTC. The variable domain in full, completed from reference TRBV7-3 and TRBJ2-1, reads GAGVSQTPSNKVTEKGKYVELRCDPISGHTALYWYRQSLGQGPEFLIYFQGTGAADDSGLPNDRFFAVRPEGSVSTLKIQRTERGDSAVYLCASSLRSSGTSGRVLYNEQFFGPGTRLTVL.

The V and J genes are TRBV28 and TRBJ2-7; no clear D gene. Germline V gene data show CDR1 as MDHEN and CDR2 as SYDVKM. This CDR3 spans 15 amino acids. V lost 6 bases to trimming and J lost 5 bases, with 20 bases between them. The CDR3 bases are TGTGCCAGCAGGGAAAAACTCCTGAGGATCCACGAGCAGTACTTC. Protein sequence: CASREKLLRIHEQYF.

The chain couples TRBV28 to TRBJ1-2, with TRBD1 matching 7 bases. With 6 bases clipped from V and 7 bases from J, the junction kept 8 bases outside the gene matches. This CDR3 spans 13 amino acids. Germline V lookup: CDR1 MDHEN, CDR2 SYDVKM. CDR3 DNA sequence: TGTGCCAGCAGGGGCGACAGGGCGGGTGGCTACACCTTC. Translation gives CASRGDRAGGYTF.

This rearrangement joins TRBV15 to TRBJ2-7; 11 positions agree with TRBD2. Germline CDR1 reads LNHNV; CDR2 reads YYDKDF (reference sequence). The CDR3 spans 16 residues. The junction had 8 bases not matched to a gene; V was cut back by 2 bases and J by 5 bases. CDR3 residues: CATSRNVAGGDDEQYF. The CDR3 region has the DNA TGTGCCACCAGCAGAAACGTAGCGGGAGGGGACGACGAGCAGTACTTC. Combining the CDR3 with reference TRBV15 and TRBJ2-7 gives the whole variable domain DAMVIQNPRYQVTQFGKPVTLSCSQTLNHNVMYWYQQKSSQAPKLLFHYYDKDFNNEADTPDNFQSRRPNTSFCFLDIRSPGLGDTAMYLCATSRNVAGGDDEQYFGPGTRLTVT.

In DNA, the CDR3 is TGTGCCAGCAGCCAAGGGCCAGATACGCAGTATTTT. Its protein is CASSQGPDTQYF. This chain uses TRBV3-1 (or the pseudogene TRBV3-2) with TRBJ2-3, with D unclear. This CDR3 region has 12 residues. Trimming removed 1 base at V and 4 bases at J, with 3 bases between. Germline V gene sequence: CDR1 LGHDT, CDR2 YNNKEL (reference sequence).

V is TRBV7-2 and J is TRBJ1-1; no reliable D call. The CDR3 contains 14 residues. Germline CDR1 and CDR2: SGHTA and FQGNSA. V dropped 4 bases and J dropped 4 bases, with 13 bases sitting between them. This CDR3 is CASSSEGGLTEAFF. Here the CDR3 DNA reads TGTGCCAGCAGCTCCGAGGGTGGACTCACTGAAGCTTTCTTT.

The rearrangement uses TRBV27 and TRBJ2-3; TRBD2 matches 8 bases. The V gene end was trimmed by 0 bases and the J gene end by 2 bases; junction bases not matched to a gene: 4. The germline gives CDR1 MNHEY, CDR2 SMNVEV (reference sequence). CDR3 length: 16 residues. CDR3 amino acids: CASSLSVAGTTDTQYF. Here the CDR3 DNA reads TGTGCCAGCAGTTTATCGGTAGCGGGAACCACAGATACGCAGTATTTT.

The chain joins TRBV5-1 to TRBJ2-7; 10 bases map to TRBD2. The V gene's germline CDR1 is SGHRS and CDR2 YFSETQ. J was trimmed by 0 bases and V by 2 bases; bases with no gene match: 20. The length of the CDR3 is 21 residues. The CDR3 loop reads CASSFRPGGLAGDSSSYEQYF. As DNA, the CDR3 is TGCGCCAGCAGCTTCCGGCCAGGTGGTCTAGCGGGAGACTCTAGCTCCTACGAGCAGTACTTC.

This chain joins TRBV5-6 and TRBJ1-1; 9 bases fit TRBD1. Per germline, CDR1 SGHDT and CDR2 YYEEEE. The CDR3 length is 14 residues. The V segment lost 0 bases and the J segment 9 bases; nucleotides outside the gene matches: 6. The CDR3 sequence: CASSLGGTGPKAFF. The CDR3 bases are TGTGCCAGCAGCTTGGGAGGGACAGGGCCTAAAGCTTTCTTT. The whole variable domain, filled in from reference TRBV5-6 and TRBJ1-1, reads DAGVTQSPTHLIKTRGQQVTLRCSPKSGHDTVSWYQQALGQGPQFIFQYYEEEERQRGNFPDRFSGHQFPNYSSELNVNALLLGDSALYLCASSLGGTGPKAFFGQGTRLTVV.

The chain recombines TRBV28 with TRBJ2-7; D ambiguous. Germline CDR1 and CDR2: MDHEN and SYDVKM. V was cut by 3 bases and J by 4 bases, with 16 bases left in between. This CDR3 spans 15 amino acids. CDR3 region: CASSFHSLGRYEQYF. CDR3 coding DNA: TGTGCCAGCAGTTTCCATAGCTTAGGTCGGTACGAGCAGTACTTC. The variable domain in full, with the rest retrieved from reference TRBV28 and TRBJ2-7, is DVKVTQSSRYLVKRTGEKVFLECVQDMDHENMFWYRQDPGLGLRLIYFSYDVKMKEKGDIPEGYSVSREKKERFSLILESASTNQTSMYLCASSFHSLGRYEQYFGPGTRLTVT.

The V and J genes are TRBV7-6 and TRBJ1-1; possible D gene TRBD1, 5 bases. Germline CDR1 is SGHVS and CDR2 is FNYEAQ. CDR3 length: 15 residues. The ends were cut back, 4 bases at V and 0 bases at J, with 12 bases in the middle. CDR3 sequence reads: CASSSLTDMNTEAFF. The DNA of the CDR3 is TGTGCCAGCAGCTCATTGACAGACATGAACACTGAAGCTTTCTTT.

As to this clone: The same CDR3 is also encoded by other DNA sequences in this sample. V gene TRBV10-1 combines with J gene TRBJ1-5; possibly TRBD1 for D (5 bases). The CDR3 runs to 13 residues. In germline, CDR1 is WNHNN, CDR2 SYGVQD (reference sequence). V dropped 2 bases and J dropped 5 bases, with 7 bases sitting between them. This CDR3 reads CASSESRDQPQHF. Written as DNA, the CDR3 is TGCGCCAGCAGTGAGAGCAGGGATCAGCCCCAGCATTTT.

This chain joins TRBV19 and TRBJ1-3; 8 bases are a match to TRBD1. The V segment lost 6 bases and the J segment 0 bases; nucleotides outside the gene matches: 7. Germline-derived CDR1 and CDR2 are LNHDA and SQIVND (reference sequence). The CDR3 is 16 amino acids. This CDR3 is CASSRRTGSSGNTIYF. In DNA form, the CDR3 reads TGTGCCAGTAGCCGGAGGACAGGGAGCTCTGGAAACACCATATATTTT.

The chain joins TRBV6-5 to TRBJ1-6; D perhaps matches TRBD1 (6 bases). This CDR3 has 15 residues. Germline-derived CDR1 and CDR2 are MNHEY and SVGAGI. Trimming shortened V by 5 bases and J by 8 bases, and 16 bases separated the two germline ends. In nucleotides, the CDR3 is TGTGCCAGCAGTCGTCGGCCAGGGGAAGATTCACCCCTCCACTTT. Its protein product is CASSRRPGEDSPLHF.